The T cell receptor beta chain under discussion was sequenced for a study of blood T cell repertoires in COVID-19 (dated by TCRdb to 2018 to 2020). Regarding the complete study: Samples covering the acute and convalescent phases of COVID-19 were provided by collaborators in the United States, Italy and Spain. Deeply sampled blood TCRbeta repertoires from subjects exposed to, actively infected with, or recovered from COVID-19 were included in the dataset. The repertoires were released in a freely available public database intended as a resource for research on the immune response to SARS-CoV-2. Where available, HLA class I and class II types were obtained from metadata supplied by the sample provider rather than from assay-based typing. The samples were drawn from two sources: the first 160 participants of the ongoing ImmuneRACE study, and 950 to 1,500 subjects contributed by 6 global collaborators. The prospective study material was composed of cDNA or gDNA derived from T cells, B-cell-depleted T cells, or PBMCs. The sample metadata nearly always contained a de-identified subject ID, COVID-19 status, age in years and sex. What the research found in general, with its limitations: Clinical and demographic metadata were provided uncurated, with the amount varying by source and participant.

Each collaborating institution followed its own protocols to collect whole blood in K2EDTA tubes. For TCRbeta analysis, collaborators shipped samples as frozen whole blood, isolated PBMCs, or DNA extracted from either of those sample types. Comments on this clone: Its antigen has not been determined. Base qualities are not recorded, but no much larger clone differs from it by a single base.

TCRbeta CDR3 regions were amplified from genomic DNA using the immunoSEQ Assay, a bias-controlled multiplex PCR. The published analysis was carried out like this. The number of nucleated cells in each sample was estimated by amplification of reference gene primers within the assay. To quantify the absolute abundance of each unique TCRbeta CDR3 rearrangement, sequence reads were collapsed and filtered. Productive Simpson clonality was computed per sample as the square root of Simpson's diversity index over productive rearrangements. Not all clones reach the TCRdb copy of this immuneACCESS table, which keeps in-frame sequences only. Checked studies attribute under half of the gap to unresolved V genes and leave the rest unexplained. V and J calls and clone size are those listed in that table; D and trimming were worked out from the DNA. Present in this sample are about 210,000 clones, about four fifths of which were seen just once. 2.5% of the sample is taken by the ten largest.

For CDR1 and CDR2, the germline V gene (reference sequence) lists LNHDA and SQIVND. V was cut back by 2 bases and J by 3 bases, leaving a gap of 9 bases between them. The CDR3 sequence holds 14 residues, the cysteine and phenylalanine included. CDR3 DNA only is kept here, 42 bases in frame from base 1. The sequence links TRBV19 to TRBJ2-3; tentative D gene TRBD1, with 6 bases matching. The TCR was taken from a woman aged 40 to 55 with active or convalescent COVID-19. The sequencing sample was made of peripheral blood. This receptor has the CDR3 CASSISRGTDTQYF. The nucleotides are TGTGCCAGTAGTATATCGAGGGGGACAGATACGCAGTATTTT.